This passage covers 20 T cell receptor beta chains from one sample sequenced in a study of blood T cells in healthy people across ages (dated by TCRdb to between 2015 and 2016). Preparation of the library involved 5' RACE. Sequencing used an Illumina HiSeq 2500. A second roughly 7 to 12 cycle PCR used a sample-barcoded 5' primer and a J-beta primer mix. TCRdb ran its own pipeline on the public reads, namely fastp trimming at Q25 and MiXCR clone calling, and kept in-frame beta chains. All rows with the same CDR3 protein become a single entry with the most common DNA and genes. The sample contains 1.4 million to 1.5 million distinct CDR3 sequences, 42% of them found a single time. Roughly 7.9% of the sample goes to the ten largest clones. Sequenced: blood. The source of these receptors is a woman aged 18-29 years in good health.

The chain couples TRBV6-6 to TRBJ2-1, with 8 bases that match TRBD1. Per the germline V gene, CDR1 is MNHNY and CDR2 is SVGAGI (reference sequence). V dropped 11 bases and J dropped 9; count of bases not matched to a gene: 9. This CDR3 is 12 amino acids long. The CDR3 nucleotides read TGTGCCGCAGGGGGCCGGATTTTTGAGCAGTTCTTC. This gives the protein CAAGGRIFEQFF.

This clonotype was detected only a few times. The V gene is TRBV7-6, the J gene TRBJ2-3, with D possibly TRBD2 on 5 matching bases. The CDR3 runs to 15 residues. Germline-derived CDR1 and CDR2 are SGHVS and FNYEAQ. V dropped 6 bases and J dropped 1 base, with 14 bases sitting between them. CDR3 nucleotides: TGTGCCAGCAGACGAACCCGAGCGGGCACAGATACGCAGTATTTT. This translates into CASRRTRAGTDTQYF. Complete variable domain (other parts from reference TRBV7-6 and TRBJ2-3): GAGVSQSPRYKVTKRGQDVALRCDPISGHVSLYWYRQALGQGPEFLTYFNYEAQQDKSGLPNDRFSAERPEGSISTLTIQRTEQRDSAMYRCASRRTRAGTDTQYFGPGTRLTVL.

The rearrangement joins TRBV5-1 to TRBJ1-1, with D tentatively TRBD1 (5 bases). The CDR3 extends over 15 amino acids. The V end was cut by 4 bases, the J end by 1 base, with 14 bases between. The V gene's germline CDR1 is SGHRS and CDR2 YFSETQ. CDR3: CASSITGTQNTEAFF. Here the CDR3 DNA reads TGCGCCAGCAGCATCACCGGGACCCAGAACACTGAAGCTTTCTTT.

The chain links TRBV12-3 or TRBV12-4 to TRBJ2-5, with TRBD1 matching 8 bases. J was trimmed by 4 bases and V by 8 bases; bases with no gene match: 6. The CDR3 runs 13 residues. Here the CDR3 reads CASHPGGGETQYF. The CDR3 coding sequence is TGTGCCAGCCATCCAGGGGGCGGAGAGACCCAGTACTTC.

This clonotype was observed a few times. V usage is TRBV7-6 and J usage is TRBJ1-4; 9 bases line up with TRBD1. Germline assignment: CDR1 SGHVS and CDR2 FNYEAQ. The J segment lost 8 bases and the V segment lost 4 bases, leaving 8 bases of the junction unmatched. This CDR3 comprises 15 residues. CDR3 loop: CASSSWTGEVEKLFF. CDR3 in DNA: TGTGCCAGCAGCTCGTGGACAGGGGAGGTCGAAAAACTGTTTTTT.

The V gene is TRBV27, the J gene TRBJ2-1; no firm D call. CDR3 length: 14 amino acids. Deletions cut 8 bases from V and 0 bases from J, with 11 bases between. Looked up from germline, CDR1 is MNHEY and CDR2 is SMNVEV (reference sequence). The CDR3 loop reads CASRPVSSYNEQFF. CDR3 in DNA: TGTGCCAGCCGTCCGGTCTCCTCCTACAATGAGCAGTTCTTC.

V is TRBV4-1 and J is TRBJ1-4; 7 positions match TRBD1. The ends lost 6 bases at V and 6 bases at J; junction bases unmatched: 4. This CDR3 is 13 amino acids long. The germline CDR1 and CDR2 sequences are MGHRA and YSYEKL. CDR3 residues: CASRDREDEKLFF. CDR3 nucleotides: TGCGCCAGCAGAGACAGGGAGGATGAAAAACTGTTTTTT.

This clonotype was found a few times. This sequence joins TRBV6-5 and TRBJ2-3; unclear D gene. CDR3 length equals 14 residues. Germline V gene sequence: CDR1 MNHEY, CDR2 SVGAGI. V was clipped by 0 bases and J by 6 bases, with 10 bases between them. DNA for the CDR3: TGTGCCAGCAGTTACTCGCCTCCCCCGGATACGCAGTATTTT. Its protein is CASSYSPPPDTQYF.

The CDR3 here is CAIRTSESTDTQYF. The CDR3, as DNA: TGTGCCATCAGGACTAGTGAGAGCACAGATACGCAGTATTTT. The chain carries TRBV10-3 and TRBJ2-3, with D perhaps TRBD2 (6 bases). This CDR3 is built from 14 residues. CDR1 and CDR2 (germline): ENHRY, SYGVKD. Between the trimmed V and J ends, which lost 6 bases and 0 bases, there was a span of 10 bases.

CDR3 coding DNA: TGTGCCAGCAGTGGGAAAGCGGGAGGGCTGTACAATGAGCAGTTCTTC. Encoded protein: CASSGKAGGLYNEQFF. The chain couples TRBV27 to TRBJ2-1; 10 nucleotides agree with TRBD2. V gave up 5 bases and J gave up 4 bases; unmatched junction bases: 8. CDR1 and CDR2 (germline): MNHEY, SMNVEV (reference sequence). CDR3 length equals 16 residues.

This clonotype was counted ten times or more. The chain employs TRBV18 and TRBJ2-5; tentatively, D is TRBD1 (6 bases). Germline-derived CDR1 and CDR2 are KGHSH and LQKENI. Trimming left V 1 base short and J 11 bases short, with 20 bases between. This CDR3 is 15 amino acids long. CDR3 amino acids: CASSPQAGVNNEQYF. CDR3 sequence (DNA): TGTGCCAGCTCACCACAGGCAGGGGTCAACAATGAGCAGTACTTC. Drawing the rest from reference TRBV18 and TRBJ2-5, the complete variable domain is NAGVMQNPRHLVRRRGQEARLRCSPMKGHSHVYWYRQLPEEGLKFMVYLQKENIIDESGMPKERFSAEFPKEGPSILRIQQVVRGDSAAYFCASSPQAGVNNEQYFGPGTRLLVL.

This clonotype was recorded many times. The chain joins TRBV6-1 to TRBJ2-7, with 7 bases fitting TRBD2. This CDR3 has 15 residues. CDR1 is MNHNS and CDR2 is SASEGT in the germline V gene. Trimming cost V 1 base and J 1 base; bases outside gene matches: 4. CDR3 sequence: CASSEGLAVSYEQYF. DNA of the CDR3: TGTGCCAGCAGTGAAGGGCTAGCGGTTTCCTACGAGCAGTACTTC.

This clonotype was picked up a small number of times. The V gene is TRBV7-9, the J gene TRBJ2-1; D might be TRBD2 (5 bases). Germline CDR1 SEHNR, CDR2 FQNEAQ (reference sequence). V was shortened by 1 base and J by 4 bases, with 11 bases between the two germline ends. The length of the CDR3 is 15 residues. CDR3 sequence: CASSLGSSGYNEQFF. DNA of the CDR3: TGTGCCAGCAGCTTAGGGTCATCGGGATACAATGAGCAGTTCTTC.

This clonotype was counted ten times or more. J is TRBJ2-7 and V is TRBV6-2 or TRBV6-3; 8 bases align to TRBD1. The CDR3 consists of 16 residues. Germline V gene data show CDR1 as MNHEY and CDR2 as SVGEGT. The V gene end was trimmed by 5 bases and the J gene end by 5 bases; junction bases not matched to a gene: 14. CDR3 in amino acids: CASSPVARQGLHEQYF. Here the CDR3 DNA reads TGTGCCAGCAGTCCTGTTGCGCGACAGGGGCTGCACGAGCAGTACTTC.

This clonotype occurred once. V and J are TRBV10-3 and TRBJ2-1, with D tentatively TRBD1 (6 bases). V lost 5 bases, J lost 0 bases, and 11 bases lay in between. The CDR3 extends over 15 amino acids. Germline V CDR1 and CDR2: ENHRY, SYGVKD. The CDR3 nucleotides read TGTGCCATCAGTCCAACAGGGAGCTCCTACAATGAGCAGTTCTTC. Residues: CAISPTGSSYNEQFF.

This clonotype was found a few times. V and J are TRBV20-1 and TRBJ2-1; 11 nucleotides agree with TRBD2. V lost 0 bases, J lost 5 bases, and 9 bases stayed unmatched. The CDR3 has 17 residues. In germline, CDR1 is DFQATT, CDR2 SNEGSKA (reference sequence). For the CDR3, the DNA is TGCAGTGCTAGAGATCTAGCTAGCGGGGGGTATAACAATGAGCAGTTCTTC. It encodes CSARDLASGGYNNEQFF.

The gene calls are TRBV6-1 and TRBJ2-6; D ambiguous. Between the trimmed V and J ends, which lost 0 bases and 0 bases, there was a span of 18 bases. The CDR3 runs 20 residues. The germline V gene has CDR1 MNHNS and CDR2 SASEGT. In DNA, the CDR3 is TGTGCCAGCAGTGAAGCGCTCGCCTCGGCAGAGAGCTCTGGGGCCAACGTCCTGACTTTC. This encodes CASSEALASAESSGANVLTF.

This clonotype was picked up a small number of times. The rearrangement uses TRBV29-1 and TRBJ2-3; no firm D call. This CDR3 is 13 amino acids long. Per the germline V gene, CDR1 is SQVTM and CDR2 is ANQGSEA. Trimming removed 0 bases at V and 4 bases at J, with 8 bases between. CDR3 bases: TGCAGCGTTGAAGAGATAGCCGCAGATACGCAGTATTTT. Its translation: CSVEEIAADTQYF.

This clonotype was counted only a few times. This rearrangement joins TRBV6-6 to TRBJ2-7; perhaps TRBD2 as D (5 bases). The CDR3 extends over 15 amino acids. Germline loops: CDR1 MNHNY, CDR2 SVGAGI (reference sequence). V shed 0 bases and J shed 2 bases, with 11 bases lying between them. The CDR3 is CASSYSVPGTYEQYF. CDR3 DNA: TGTGCCAGCAGTTACTCGGTGCCGGGGACCTACGAGCAGTACTTC.

The V gene is TRBV10-3, the J gene TRBJ2-1, with a tentative D call TRBD2 (6 bases). Germline V gene data show CDR1 as ENHRY and CDR2 as SYGVKD. V dropped 5 bases and J dropped 6 bases, with 8 bases sitting between them. CDR3 length: 12 residues. The CDR3 DNA reads as TGTGCCATCAGTCAGACTAGCAATGAGCAGTTCTTC. It yields the protein CAISQTSNEQFF.